The source of this T cell receptor (beta chain) is a study of cytomegalovirus exposure and HLA in healthy donors. Turning to the study itself: Roughly 180 million T cells yielded 100 million to 130 million unique TCR beta sequences, as an earlier analysis found. Overall study findings and caveats: An analysis that came later showed most CMV-associated TCR beta chains appearing HLA-restricted. In a later analysis, at a false discovery rate of 0.05, 15,000 to 20,000 TCR beta sequences were associated with HLA alleles.

The study ran its PCR with 60 Vbeta and 13 Jbeta primers. Libraries were prepared by immunoSEQ multiplex PCR; TCRdb keeps only in-frame clonotypes and omits some of them. The sample lists over 150,000 clones, 78% occurring once. In regard to this clone: Antigen unknown.

V trimming: 3 bases; J trimming: 1 base; junction bases outside the gene matches: 2. The CDR3 has 15 residues. Germline CDR1 reads KGHSH; CDR2 reads LQKENI. The chain employs TRBV18 and TRBJ2-7, with 11 bases matching TRBD1. This sequence was found in a woman between 50 and 59 years old in good health and CMV-seropositive. Sequencing was performed on PBMCs. The CDR3 reads CASSPGTGGSYEQYF. CDR3 DNA: TGTGCCAGCTCACCCGGGACAGGGGGATCCTACGAGCAGTACTTC. Complete variable domain (other parts from reference TRBV18 and TRBJ2-7): NAGVMQNPRHLVRRRGQEARLRCSPMKGHSHVYWYRQLPEEGLKFMVYLQKENIIDESGMPKERFSAEFPKEGPSILRIQQVVRGDSAAYFCASSPGTGGSYEQYFGPGTRLTVT.